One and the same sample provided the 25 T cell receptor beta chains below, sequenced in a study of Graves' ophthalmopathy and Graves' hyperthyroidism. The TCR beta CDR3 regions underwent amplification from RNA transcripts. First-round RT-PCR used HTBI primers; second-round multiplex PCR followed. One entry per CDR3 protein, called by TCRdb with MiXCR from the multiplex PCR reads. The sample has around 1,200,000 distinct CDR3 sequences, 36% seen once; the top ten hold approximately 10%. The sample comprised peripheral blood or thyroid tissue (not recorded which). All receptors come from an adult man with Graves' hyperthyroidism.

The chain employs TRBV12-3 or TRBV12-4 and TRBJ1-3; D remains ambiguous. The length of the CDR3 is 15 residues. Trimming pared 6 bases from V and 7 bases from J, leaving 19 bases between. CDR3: CASSPDMPLGNTIYF. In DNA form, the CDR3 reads TGTGCCAGCAGCCCTGACATGCCACTGGGGAACACCATATATTTT.

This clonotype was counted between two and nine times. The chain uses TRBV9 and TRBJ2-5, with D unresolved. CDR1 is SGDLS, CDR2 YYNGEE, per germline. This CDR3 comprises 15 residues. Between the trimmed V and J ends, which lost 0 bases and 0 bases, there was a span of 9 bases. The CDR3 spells CASSVDQQYQETQYF. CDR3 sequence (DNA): TGTGCCAGCAGCGTAGATCAGCAGTACCAAGAGACCCAGTACTTC.

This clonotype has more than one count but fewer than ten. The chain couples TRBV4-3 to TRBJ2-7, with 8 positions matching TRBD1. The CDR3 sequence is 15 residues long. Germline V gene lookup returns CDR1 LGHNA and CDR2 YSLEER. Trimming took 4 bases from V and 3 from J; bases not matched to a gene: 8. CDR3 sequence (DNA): TGCGCCAGCAGCCCTACCTCCGGGACAGGCTACGAGCAGTACTTC. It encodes CASSPTSGTGYEQYF.

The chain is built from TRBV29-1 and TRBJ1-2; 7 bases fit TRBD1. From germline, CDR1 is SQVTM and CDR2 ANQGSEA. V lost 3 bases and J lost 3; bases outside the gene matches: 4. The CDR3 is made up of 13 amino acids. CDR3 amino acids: CSVERGRHYGYTF. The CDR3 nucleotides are TGCAGCGTTGAGAGGGGGCGCCACTATGGCTACACCTTC.

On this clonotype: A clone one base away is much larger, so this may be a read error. As DNA, the CDR3 is TGCAGCGTTGCACCTCGGGCAGTAGACGAGCAGTACTTC. This codes for CSVAPRAVDEQYF. The rearrangement uses TRBV29-1 and TRBJ2-7; D is undetermined. This CDR3 contains 13 residues. The germline V gene has CDR1 SQVTM and CDR2 ANQGSEA. The V end was cut by 4 bases, the J end by 5 bases, with 15 bases between.

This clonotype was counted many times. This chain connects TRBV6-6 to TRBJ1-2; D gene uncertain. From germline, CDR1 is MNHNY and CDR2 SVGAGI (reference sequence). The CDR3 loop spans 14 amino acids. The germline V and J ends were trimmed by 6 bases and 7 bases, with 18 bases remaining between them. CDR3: CASRNPTLQRGYTF. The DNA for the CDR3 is TGTGCCAGCAGAAATCCAACCCTACAGCGTGGCTACACCTTC.

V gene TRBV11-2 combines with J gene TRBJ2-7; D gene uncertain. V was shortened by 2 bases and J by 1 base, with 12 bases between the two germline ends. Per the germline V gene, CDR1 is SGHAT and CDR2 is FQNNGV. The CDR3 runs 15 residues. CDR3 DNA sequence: TGTGCCAGCAGCTTAAGCCGAGTACCATCCTACGAGCAGTACTTC. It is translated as CASSLSRVPSYEQYF.

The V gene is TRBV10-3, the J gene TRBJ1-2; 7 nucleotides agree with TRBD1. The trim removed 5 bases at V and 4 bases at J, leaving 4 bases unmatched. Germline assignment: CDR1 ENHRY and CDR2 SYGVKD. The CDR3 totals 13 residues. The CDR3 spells CAISFRDSYGYTF. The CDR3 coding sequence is TGTGCCATCAGTTTTCGGGACAGCTATGGCTACACCTTC.

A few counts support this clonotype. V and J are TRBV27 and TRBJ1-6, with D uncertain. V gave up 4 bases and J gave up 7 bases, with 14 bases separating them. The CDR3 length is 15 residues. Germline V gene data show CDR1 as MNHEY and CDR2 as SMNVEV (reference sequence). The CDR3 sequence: CASSSQSGLNSPLHF. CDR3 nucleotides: TGTGCCAGCAGTTCACAGTCCGGGCTAAATTCACCCCTCCACTTT.

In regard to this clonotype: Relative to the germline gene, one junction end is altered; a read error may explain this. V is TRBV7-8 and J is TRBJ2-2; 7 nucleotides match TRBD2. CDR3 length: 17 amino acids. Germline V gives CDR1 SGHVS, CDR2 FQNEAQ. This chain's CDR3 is CASSQEWGGYNTGELFF. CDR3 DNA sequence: TGCGCCAGCAGCCAAGAATGGGGGGGTTATAACACCGGGGAGCTGTTTTTT.

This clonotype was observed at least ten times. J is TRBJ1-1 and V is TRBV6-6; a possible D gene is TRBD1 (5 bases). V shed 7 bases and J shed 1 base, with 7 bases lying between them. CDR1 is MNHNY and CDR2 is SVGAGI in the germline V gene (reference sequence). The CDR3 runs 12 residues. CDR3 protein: CASITGNTEAFF. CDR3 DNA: TGTGCCAGCATTACAGGGAACACTGAAGCTTTCTTT.

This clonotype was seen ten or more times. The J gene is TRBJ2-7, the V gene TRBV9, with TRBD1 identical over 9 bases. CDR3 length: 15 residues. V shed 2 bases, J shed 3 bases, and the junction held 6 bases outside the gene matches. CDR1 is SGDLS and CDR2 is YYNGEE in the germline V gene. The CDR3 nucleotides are TGTGCCAGCAGCGTGAGAGGGGGACAGGGCTACGAGCAGTACTTC. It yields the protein CASSVRGGQGYEQYF.

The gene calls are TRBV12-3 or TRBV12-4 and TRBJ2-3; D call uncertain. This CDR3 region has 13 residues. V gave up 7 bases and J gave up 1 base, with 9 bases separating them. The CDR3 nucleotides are TGTGCCAGCATCTCATCTGGCACAGATACGCAGTATTTT. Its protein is CASISSGTDTQYF.

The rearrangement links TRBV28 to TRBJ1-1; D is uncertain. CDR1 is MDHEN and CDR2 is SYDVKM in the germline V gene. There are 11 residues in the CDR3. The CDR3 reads CATKTNTEAFF. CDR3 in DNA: TGTGCTACGAAGACGAACACTGAAGCTTTCTTT.

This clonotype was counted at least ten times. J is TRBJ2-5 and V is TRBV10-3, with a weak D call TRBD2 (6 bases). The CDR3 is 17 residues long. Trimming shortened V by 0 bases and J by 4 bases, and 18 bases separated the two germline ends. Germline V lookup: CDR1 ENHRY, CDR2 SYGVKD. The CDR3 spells CAISESWQGGLRETQYF. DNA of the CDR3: TGTGCCATCAGTGAGTCATGGCAGGGAGGATTGCGAGAGACCCAGTACTTC.

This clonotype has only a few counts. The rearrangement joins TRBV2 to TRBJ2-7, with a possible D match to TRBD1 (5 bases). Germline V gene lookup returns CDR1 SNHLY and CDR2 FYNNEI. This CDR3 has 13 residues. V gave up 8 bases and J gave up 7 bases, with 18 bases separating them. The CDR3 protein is CASRPAGLNEQYF. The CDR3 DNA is TGTGCCAGCCGCCCGGCAGGGTTGAATGAGCAGTACTTC.

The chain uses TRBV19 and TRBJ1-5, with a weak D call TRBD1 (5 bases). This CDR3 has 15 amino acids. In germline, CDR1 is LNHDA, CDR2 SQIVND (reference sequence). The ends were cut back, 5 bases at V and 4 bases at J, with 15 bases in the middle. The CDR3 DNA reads TGTGCCAGTAGTCCCAGTTTGGGACCAAATCAGCCCCAGCATTTT. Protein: CASSPSLGPNQPQHF.

The CDR3 reads CAINGAGLAGVGPYNEQFF. For the CDR3, the DNA is TGTGCCATCAACGGGGCGGGACTAGCGGGAGTTGGGCCCTACAATGAGCAGTTCTTC. The chain is built from TRBV10-3 and TRBJ2-7; 14 nucleotides agree with TRBD2. The DNA matches TRBJ2-1 better at its end, which makes the J call doubtful. Germline V gene sequence: CDR1 ENHRY, CDR2 SYGVKD. The CDR3 runs 19 residues.

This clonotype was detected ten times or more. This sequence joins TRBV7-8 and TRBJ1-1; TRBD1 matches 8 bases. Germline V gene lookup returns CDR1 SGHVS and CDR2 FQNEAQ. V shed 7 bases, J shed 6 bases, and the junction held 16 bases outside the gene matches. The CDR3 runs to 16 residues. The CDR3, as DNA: TGTGCCAGCACCGGGGAGACAGGGGAAAGGCGGGCTGAAGCTTTCTTT. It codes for CASTGETGERRAEAFF.

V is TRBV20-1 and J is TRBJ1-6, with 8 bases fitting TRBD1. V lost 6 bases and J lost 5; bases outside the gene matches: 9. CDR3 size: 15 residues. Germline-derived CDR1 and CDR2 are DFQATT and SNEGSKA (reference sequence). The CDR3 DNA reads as TGCAGTGCACCGTCCCCGGGACAGGATAATTCACCCCTCCACTTT. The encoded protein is CSAPSPGQDNSPLHF.

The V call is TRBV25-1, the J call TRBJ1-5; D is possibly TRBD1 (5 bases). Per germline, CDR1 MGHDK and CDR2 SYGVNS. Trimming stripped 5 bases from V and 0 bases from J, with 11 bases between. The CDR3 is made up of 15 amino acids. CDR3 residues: CASSPHQGSNQPQHF. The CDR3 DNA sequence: TGTGCCAGCAGTCCCCATCAGGGTAGCAATCAGCCCCAGCATTTT.

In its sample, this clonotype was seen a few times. CDR3 coding DNA: TGTGCCAGCAGGACAGGGGCCTCGAACACTGAAGCTTTCTTT. It is translated as CASRTGASNTEAFF. The chain couples TRBV12-3 or TRBV12-4 to TRBJ1-1; TRBD1 matches 8 bases. The V and J ends lost 6 bases and 1 base, in that order; junction bases with no gene match: 4. CDR3 length equals 14 residues.

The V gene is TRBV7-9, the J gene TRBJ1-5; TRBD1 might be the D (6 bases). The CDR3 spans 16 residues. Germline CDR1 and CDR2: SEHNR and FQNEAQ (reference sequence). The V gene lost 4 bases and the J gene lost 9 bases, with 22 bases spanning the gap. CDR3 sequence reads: CASSSGHRGPGWPQHF. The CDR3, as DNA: TGTGCCAGCAGCTCCGGCCATCGGGGGCCTGGATGGCCCCAGCATTTT.

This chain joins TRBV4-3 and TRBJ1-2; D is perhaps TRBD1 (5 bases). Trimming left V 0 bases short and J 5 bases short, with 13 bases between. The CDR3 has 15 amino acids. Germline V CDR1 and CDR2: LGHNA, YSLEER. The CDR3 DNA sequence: TGCGCCAGCAGCCAAGATACGCAGGGCCGGTATGGCTACACCTTC. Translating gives CASSQDTQGRYGYTF.

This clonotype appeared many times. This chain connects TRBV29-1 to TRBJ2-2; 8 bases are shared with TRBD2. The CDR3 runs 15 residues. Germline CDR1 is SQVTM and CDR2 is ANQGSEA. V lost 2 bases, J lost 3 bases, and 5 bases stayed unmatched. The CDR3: CSVERGGVDTGELFF. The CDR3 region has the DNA TGCAGCGTTGAACGGGGGGGTGTAGACACCGGGGAGCTGTTTTTT.